These T cell receptor beta chains were read from a single sample in a study of blood T cell repertoires in COVID-19. TCRdb's table, derived via immunoSEQ multiplex PCR, lists solely in-frame clones and lacks some. The sample includes some 320,000 clones, roughly 85% of them seen just once. The sequencing input was peripheral blood. These receptors were collected from a human donor in a cohort sampled during active COVID-19. Both conserved end residues are part of each CDR3. Each record gives: D gene, clone size, J gene, V gene, CDR3 protein, CDR3 DNA. A D gene is named only where the DNA matches it firmly. The listing skips clone size in some rows; elsewhere it reads once, few, many or a size class.

d_call: TRBD1
clone_size: -
j_call: TRBJ2-1
v_call: TRBV23-1
cdr3_aa: CASRRQGKSYNEQFF
cdr3_nt: TGCGCCAGCAGAAGACAGGGAAAATCCTACAATGAGCAGTTCTTC

d_call: TRBD1
clone_size: -
j_call: TRBJ2-1
v_call: TRBV7-3
cdr3_aa: CASSFPSGQGAYNEQFF
cdr3_nt: TGTGCCAGCAGCTTCCCGTCGGGACAGGGGGCATACAATGAGCAGTTCTTC

d_call: -
clone_size: -
j_call: TRBJ2-6
v_call: TRBV5-1
cdr3_aa: CASSLDLLSGANVLTF
cdr3_nt: TGCGCCAGCAGCTTGGATCTCCTCTCTGGGGCCAACGTCCTGACTTTC

d_call: -
clone_size: -
j_call: TRBJ2-2
v_call: TRBV4-1
cdr3_aa: CASSQVKGEGTGELFF
cdr3_nt: TGCGCCAGCAGCCAAGTAAAGGGGGAGGGGACCGGGGAGCTGTTTTTT

d_call: -
clone_size: -
j_call: TRBJ1-2
v_call: TRBV6-6
cdr3_aa: CASMGGYGYTF
cdr3_nt: TGTGCCAGCATGGGGGGCTATGGCTACACCTTC

d_call: -
clone_size: -
j_call: TRBJ2-7
v_call: TRBV2
cdr3_aa: CASSFSSSSYEQYF
cdr3_nt: TGTGCCAGCAGTTTCTCCTCGAGCTCCTACGAGCAGTACTTC

d_call: TRBD1
clone_size: once
j_call: TRBJ1-1
v_call: TRBV5-8
cdr3_aa: CASSLQGAGTEAFF
cdr3_nt: TGTGCCAGCAGCTTGCAGGGGGCCGGGACTGAAGCTTTCTTT

d_call: -
clone_size: -
j_call: TRBJ2-7
v_call: TRBV5-4
cdr3_aa: CASSLAGSLSGEQYF
cdr3_nt: TGTGCCAGCAGCTTGGCGGGGTCTCTTTCGGGCGAGCAGTACTTC

d_call: -
clone_size: -
j_call: TRBJ1-3
v_call: TRBV29-1
cdr3_aa: CSARGVGNTIYF
cdr3_nt: TGCAGCGCCCGGGGGGTTGGAAACACCATATATTTT

d_call: -
clone_size: once
j_call: TRBJ2-1
v_call: TRBV24-1
cdr3_aa: CATSDRRDTPVNEQFF
cdr3_nt: TGTGCCACCAGTGACCGCCGGGACACACCGGTCAATGAGCAGTTCTTC

d_call: -
clone_size: -
j_call: TRBJ1-5
v_call: TRBV15
cdr3_aa: CATSRRRVRNQPQHF
cdr3_nt: TGTGCCACCAGCAGAAGGCGGGTACGCAATCAGCCCCAGCATTTT

d_call: -
clone_size: few
j_call: TRBJ2-2
v_call: TRBV5-1
cdr3_aa: CASSLGVSANTGELFF
cdr3_nt: TGCGCCAGCAGCTTGGGGGTCAGCGCGAACACCGGGGAGCTGTTTTTT

d_call: -
clone_size: -
j_call: TRBJ1-1
v_call: TRBV15
cdr3_aa: CATSRDSGNSVRVNTEAFF
cdr3_nt: TGTGCCACCAGCAGAGATAGCGGGAACTCCGTCCGGGTGAACACTGAAGCTTTCTTT

d_call: TRBD2
clone_size: -
j_call: TRBJ2-5
v_call: TRBV5-1
cdr3_aa: CASSWSGVTSGLKTQYF
cdr3_nt: TGCGCCAGCAGTTGGTCTGGAGTCACTAGCGGATTGAAGACCCAGTACTTC

d_call: -
clone_size: -
j_call: TRBJ2-1
v_call: TRBV2
cdr3_aa: CASTSHRGSSYNEQFF
cdr3_nt: TGTGCCAGCACCTCTCACCGGGGGTCCTCCTACAATGAGCAGTTCTTC

d_call: -
clone_size: once
j_call: TRBJ1-4
v_call: TRBV2
cdr3_aa: CASPRTVNEKLFF
cdr3_nt: TGTGCCAGCCCTCGGACAGTCAATGAAAAACTGTTTTTT

d_call: -
clone_size: -
j_call: TRBJ1-6
v_call: TRBV18
cdr3_aa: CASSPDGQLDSPLHF
cdr3_nt: TGTGCCAGCTCACCGGATGGACAGTTGGATTCACCCCTCCACTTT

d_call: -
clone_size: -
j_call: TRBJ2-7
v_call: TRBV21-1
cdr3_aa: CASSRDRTYYEQYF
cdr3_nt: TGTGCCAGCAGCCGGGACAGGACCTATTACGAGCAGTACTTC

d_call: TRBD2
clone_size: few
j_call: TRBJ2-7
v_call: TRBV4-2
cdr3_aa: CASSQFGGPILAGGNEAYEQYF
cdr3_nt: TGTGCCAGCAGCCAATTTGGGGGCCCCATACTAGCGGGGGGCAACGAAGCCTACGAGCAGTACTTC

d_call: -
clone_size: -
j_call: TRBJ1-2
v_call: TRBV5-8
cdr3_aa: CASSFETTSNYGYTF
cdr3_nt: TGTGCCAGCAGCTTCGAGACAACGAGTAACTATGGCTACACCTTC

d_call: -
clone_size: once
j_call: TRBJ2-1
v_call: TRBV27
cdr3_aa: CASSLYAGQNNEQFF
cdr3_nt: TGTGCCAGCAGTTTATATGCCGGACAAAACAATGAGCAGTTCTTC

d_call: -
clone_size: -
j_call: TRBJ1-4
v_call: TRBV4-2
cdr3_aa: CASSQSRGSNEKLFF
cdr3_nt: TGTGCCAGCAGCCAATCCCGGGGGAGTAATGAAAAACTGTTTTTT

d_call: TRBD2
clone_size: -
j_call: TRBJ2-1
v_call: TRBV7-9
cdr3_aa: CASSLGVLRLAEYNEQFF
cdr3_nt: TGTGCCAGCAGCTTAGGTGTTCTCCGACTAGCGGAATACAATGAGCAGTTCTTC

d_call: TRBD2
clone_size: once
j_call: TRBJ2-1
v_call: TRBV24-1
cdr3_aa: CATRGGGAYNEQFF
cdr3_nt: TGTGCCACCAGAGGCGGGGGGGCTTACAATGAGCAGTTCTTC

d_call: -
clone_size: -
j_call: TRBJ2-7
v_call: TRBV11-3
cdr3_aa: CASSFSGGAEQYF
cdr3_nt: TGTGCCAGCAGCTTTTCTGGAGGGGCAGAGCAGTACTTC

d_call: -
clone_size: once
j_call: TRBJ2-1
v_call: TRBV24-1
cdr3_aa: CATSDAASLGSYNEQFF
cdr3_nt: TGTGCCACCAGTGACGCCGCCTCCCTCGGCTCCTACAATGAGCAGTTCTTC

d_call: TRBD1
clone_size: -
j_call: TRBJ2-7
v_call: TRBV11-3
cdr3_aa: CASSLQGQEYEQYF
cdr3_nt: TGTGCCAGCAGCTTACAGGGACAGGAGTACGAGCAGTACTTC

d_call: -
clone_size: -
j_call: TRBJ2-4
v_call: TRBV3-1/TRBV3-2
cdr3_aa: CASSQGFSQNIQYF
cdr3_nt: TGTGCCAGCAGCCAAGGGTTTAGCCAGAACATTCAGTACTTC

d_call: TRBD1
clone_size: -
j_call: TRBJ1-2
v_call: TRBV6-5
cdr3_aa: CASSPGQGANYGYTF
cdr3_nt: TGTGCCAGCAGTCCCGGACAGGGGGCTAACTATGGCTACACCTTC

d_call: -
clone_size: -
j_call: TRBJ2-5
v_call: TRBV6-1
cdr3_aa: CASSEVQKETQYF
cdr3_nt: TGTGCCAGCAGTGAGGTGCAGAAAGAGACCCAGTACTTC

d_call: -
clone_size: -
j_call: TRBJ1-5
v_call: TRBV2
cdr3_aa: CASSEGGQPQHF
cdr3_nt: TGTGCCAGCAGCGAGGGGGGGCAGCCCCAGCATTTT

d_call: -
clone_size: -
j_call: TRBJ2-1
v_call: TRBV6-5
cdr3_aa: CASNWGLGYNEQFF
cdr3_nt: TGTGCCAGCAACTGGGGGCTTGGCTACAATGAGCAGTTCTTC

d_call: TRBD2
clone_size: -
j_call: TRBJ2-7
v_call: TRBV2
cdr3_aa: CASRGGYEQYF
cdr3_nt: TGTGCCAGCCGGGGGGGCTACGAGCAGTACTTC

d_call: TRBD1
clone_size: -
j_call: TRBJ1-1
v_call: TRBV5-1
cdr3_aa: CASSLVGARGRGTEAFF
cdr3_nt: TGCGCCAGCAGCTTGGTAGGGGCCAGGGGGCGAGGGACTGAAGCTTTCTTT

d_call: -
clone_size: -
j_call: TRBJ1-1
v_call: TRBV2
cdr3_aa: CASVRREAFF
cdr3_nt: TGTGCCAGCGTCCGTCGGGAAGCTTTCTTT

d_call: TRBD2
clone_size: -
j_call: TRBJ2-1
v_call: TRBV11-3
cdr3_aa: CASSPGLGINHNEQFF
cdr3_nt: TGTGCCAGCAGCCCAGGACTAGGGATCAACCACAATGAGCAGTTCTTC

d_call: -
clone_size: -
j_call: TRBJ1-1
v_call: TRBV30
cdr3_aa: CAWSEYQDTEAFF
cdr3_nt: TGTGCCTGGAGCGAATACCAGGACACTGAAGCTTTCTTT

d_call: -
clone_size: -
j_call: TRBJ2-2
v_call: TRBV11-2
cdr3_aa: CASSLAGTGELFF
cdr3_nt: TGTGCCAGCAGCTTAGCGGGGACCGGGGAGCTGTTTTTT

d_call: -
clone_size: -
j_call: TRBJ1-2
v_call: TRBV9
cdr3_aa: CASSSRGGASVGYTF
cdr3_nt: TGTGCCAGCAGCTCCCGCGGGGGCGCATCGGTTGGCTACACCTTC

d_call: -
clone_size: -
j_call: TRBJ2-5
v_call: TRBV29-1
cdr3_aa: CSGSYEGETQYF
cdr3_nt: TGCAGCGGCTCATATGAGGGAGAGACCCAGTACTTC

d_call: TRBD2
clone_size: few
j_call: TRBJ2-1
v_call: TRBV4-2
cdr3_aa: CASSHSPAGGPLDEQFF
cdr3_nt: TGTGCCAGCAGCCACTCCCCAGCGGGGGGACCTTTGGATGAGCAGTTCTTC

d_call: -
clone_size: -
j_call: TRBJ1-2
v_call: TRBV30
cdr3_aa: CAWSKAWGGYGYTF
cdr3_nt: TGTGCCTGGAGCAAAGCTTGGGGAGGCTATGGCTACACCTTC

d_call: -
clone_size: -
j_call: TRBJ1-1
v_call: TRBV2
cdr3_aa: CASSEARTGMNTEAFF
cdr3_nt: TGTGCCAGCAGTGAAGCCCGGACGGGAATGAACACTGAAGCTTTCTTT

d_call: -
clone_size: -
j_call: TRBJ2-2
v_call: TRBV3-1/TRBV3-2
cdr3_aa: CASSRGTGELFF
cdr3_nt: TGTGCCAGCAGCCGAGGTACCGGGGAGCTGTTTTTT

d_call: -
clone_size: -
j_call: TRBJ2-3
v_call: TRBV5-4
cdr3_aa: CASSLEAEDPLDTQYF
cdr3_nt: TGTGCCAGCAGCTTGGAAGCTGAAGATCCATTAGATACGCAGTATTTT

d_call: -
clone_size: many
j_call: TRBJ2-3
v_call: TRBV10-1
cdr3_aa: CASSEVRGNTDTQYF
cdr3_nt: TGCGCCAGCAGTGAGGTCCGGGGAAATACAGATACGCAGTATTTT

d_call: TRBD1
clone_size: -
j_call: TRBJ2-2
v_call: TRBV10-2
cdr3_aa: CASSGGQGNGELFF
cdr3_nt: TGCGCCAGCAGTGGGGGACAGGGAAACGGGGAGCTGTTTTTT

d_call: -
clone_size: -
j_call: TRBJ1-1
v_call: TRBV14
cdr3_aa: CASSQDAGRAFF
cdr3_nt: TGTGCCAGCAGCCAAGATGCGGGGCGAGCTTTCTTT

d_call: -
clone_size: -
j_call: TRBJ2-1
v_call: TRBV20-1
cdr3_aa: CSASQVSFVEQFF
cdr3_nt: TGCAGTGCTAGTCAAGTGAGTTTTGTTGAGCAGTTCTTC

d_call: TRBD1
clone_size: -
j_call: TRBJ2-1
v_call: TRBV9
cdr3_aa: CASSVGTDAYNEQFF
cdr3_nt: TGTGCCAGCAGCGTCGGGACAGACGCCTACAATGAGCAGTTCTTC

d_call: TRBD1
clone_size: -
j_call: TRBJ1-2
v_call: TRBV6-5
cdr3_aa: CASTNRGRGYTF
cdr3_nt: TGTGCCAGCACTAACAGGGGGCGCGGCTACACCTTC

d_call: -
clone_size: -
j_call: TRBJ1-6
v_call: TRBV27
cdr3_aa: CASSPLGEGLYNSPLHF
cdr3_nt: TGTGCCAGCAGTCCACTCGGGGAGGGGCTGTATAATTCACCCCTCCACTTT

d_call: -
clone_size: -
j_call: TRBJ1-5
v_call: TRBV4-1
cdr3_aa: CASSPNGRGINQPQHF
cdr3_nt: TGCGCCAGCAGCCCAAACGGGAGGGGGATCAATCAGCCCCAGCATTTT